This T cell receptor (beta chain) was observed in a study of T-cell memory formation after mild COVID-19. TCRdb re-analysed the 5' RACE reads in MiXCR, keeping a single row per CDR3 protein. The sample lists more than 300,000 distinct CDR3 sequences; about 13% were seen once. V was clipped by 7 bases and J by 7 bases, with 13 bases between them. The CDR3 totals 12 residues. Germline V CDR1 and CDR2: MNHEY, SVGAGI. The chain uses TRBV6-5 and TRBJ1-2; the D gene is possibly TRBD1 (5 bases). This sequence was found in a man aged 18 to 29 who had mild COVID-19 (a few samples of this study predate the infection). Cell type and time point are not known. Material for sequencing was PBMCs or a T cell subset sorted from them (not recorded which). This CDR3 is CASTLRGFGYTF. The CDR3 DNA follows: TGTGCCAGCACCCTAAGGGGTTTTGGCTACACCTTC.